This T cell receptor beta chain was profiled in a study of cytomegalovirus exposure and HLA in healthy donors. Notes on the study in general: Relative to the approximately 670-donor mean, N-insertions were reportedly fewer in an Asian-associated ancestry cluster in a later analysis. As was reported, the classifier diagnosed cytomegalovirus status with high specificity and sensitivity.

Use of 60 Vbeta and 13 Jbeta primers characterized the PCR. The assay was immunoSEQ multiplex PCR, and TCRdb's table has in-frame clones only and misses some. This sample has 150,000 to 200,000 clones; roughly 87% occur once, and the top ten carry more than 1.5%. As concerns this clone: Its antigen is not identified.

In germline, CDR1 is ENHRY, CDR2 SYGVKD. V lost 4 bases, J lost 4 bases, and 12 bases lay in between. The CDR3 totals 14 residues. This TCR was sampled from a man in his forties in good health and CMV-seronegative. J is TRBJ2-3 and V is TRBV10-3; maybe TRBD2 (7 bases). The sample consisted of PBMCs. The CDR3 here is CAISVNGGPDTQYF. The CDR3 DNA reads TGTGCCATCAGTGTTAACGGGGGGCCAGATACGCAGTATTTT.